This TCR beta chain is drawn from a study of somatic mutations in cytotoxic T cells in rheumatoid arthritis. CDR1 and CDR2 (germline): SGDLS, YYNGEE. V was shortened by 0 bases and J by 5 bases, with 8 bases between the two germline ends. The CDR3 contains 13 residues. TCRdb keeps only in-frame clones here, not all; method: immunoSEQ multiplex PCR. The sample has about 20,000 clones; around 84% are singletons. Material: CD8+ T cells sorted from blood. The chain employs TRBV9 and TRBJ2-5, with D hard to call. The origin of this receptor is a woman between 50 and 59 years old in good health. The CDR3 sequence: CASSVGGWETQYF. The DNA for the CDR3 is TGTGCCAGCAGCGTAGGTGGCTGGGAGACCCAGTACTTC.